This paragraph covers one T cell receptor beta chain sequence. This record comes from a study of blood T cell repertoires in COVID-19. About the study: Material from acute and convalescent COVID-19 was sourced from the United States, Italy and Spain. The cDNA or gDNA used as material had been derived from T cells, B-cell-depleted T cells, or PBMCs.

As handled by the study authors: Estimation of nucleated cell counts was performed using reference gene primer amplification. Libraries were prepared by immunoSEQ multiplex PCR; TCRdb keeps only in-frame clonotypes and omits some of them. That table gives V, J and clone size, and the DNA gave D and trimming. The sample contains roughly 250,000 clones, about 80% of which appear only once. Sequences were obtained from peripheral blood. The clonotype comes from a human donor in a cohort sampled during active COVID-19.

The CDR3 here is CASSLRPGSSGRVNTQYF. CDR3 sequence (DNA): TGTGCCAGCAGTTTACGCCCTGGGTCTAGCGGGAGGGTAAATACGCAGTATTTT. This chain uses TRBV27 with TRBJ2-3, with 12 nucleotides matching TRBD2. The CDR3 extends over 18 amino acids. Germline CDR1 is MNHEY and CDR2 is SMNVEV (reference sequence). With 2 bases clipped from V and 7 bases from J, the junction kept 13 bases outside the gene matches.